This TCR beta chain appears in the sequencing data of a study of blood T cell repertoires in COVID-19. Whole-study context: The study drew acute and convalescent COVID-19 samples from the United States, Italy and Spain. The analysed material was cDNA or gDNA that came from T cells, B-cell-depleted T cells, or PBMCs.

Seattle patients were enrolled during active infection and followed longitudinally. In the original processing: The assay estimated nucleated cells by amplifying reference gene primers. Here immunoSEQ multiplex PCR was the method, and the copy in TCRdb shows in-frame clones only, minus some. V and J calls and clone size follow that table, whereas D and trimming were derived from the DNA. The top ten hold about 0.76% of the sample, which has more than 150,000 clones, roughly 92% seen once. Germline V lookup: CDR1 LNHDA, CDR2 SQIVND (reference sequence). The CDR3 runs to 15 residues. J lost 4 bases, V lost 5 bases, and 9 bases had no gene match.

Sequences were obtained from peripheral blood. The clonotype originates from a young man with COVID-19, enrolled during active disease. This sequence joins TRBV19 and TRBJ2-7, with 9 positions matching TRBD1. CDR3 residues: CASSVGQGIKYEQYF. In DNA, the CDR3 is TGTGCCAGTAGTGTTGGACAGGGGATAAAATACGAGCAGTACTTC.